This T cell receptor beta chain was documented in a study of blood T cell repertoires in COVID-19. Study information: Both acute and convalescent COVID-19 samples were obtained from the United States, Italy and Spain.

Participant age was about 18 to 89 years, and participants resided in fewer than 25 US areas. Before being deemed recovered, Cohort 3 donors had two negative PCRs, clearance, or symptom resolution. Methods used by the authors: Cell counts per sample came from amplifying reference gene primers. TCRdb's copy holds only in-frame clones and misses some; the assay was immunoSEQ multiplex PCR. The D gene and trimming were derived from the DNA, and the V and J assignments and clone size from that table. The sample has roughly 400,000 clones, less than 95% seen once. The germline V gene encodes CDR1 ENHRY and CDR2 SYGVKD. The CDR3 contains 14 residues. Trimming stripped 10 bases from V and 8 bases from J, with 20 bases between.

Sequencing used PBMCs or T cells enriched from blood (not recorded which). The chain carries TRBV10-3 and TRBJ1-4; perhaps TRBD1 as D (6 bases). The receptor was derived from a man aged 18 to 35 who had recovered from COVID-19. The CDR3: CATNVGGLGEKLFF. In DNA, the CDR3 is TGTGCCACCAATGTCGGGGGGCTGGGGGAAAAACTGTTTTTT.